These 24 T cell receptor beta chains were sequenced from one sample in a study of blood T cell repertoires in COVID-19. The assay was immunoSEQ multiplex PCR, and TCRdb's table has in-frame clones only and misses some. The sample consists of 200,000 to 250,000 clones, about 89% of them appearing once. The sequencing sample was made of peripheral blood. The receptors shown here come from a woman between 55 and 75 years old who had recovered from COVID-19.

The chain employs TRBV5-3 and TRBJ1-2; D is perhaps TRBD1 (5 bases). TRBV5-3 falls under the ORF class, with uncertain function. The CDR3 is 10 residues long. The germline V and J ends were trimmed by 5 bases and 12 bases, with 11 bases remaining between them. CDR3 nucleotides: TGTGCCAGAAGTATCGGACAAAACACCTTC. Amino acids: CARSIGQNTF.

The chain combines TRBV10-1 with TRBJ1-5; D remains unclear. The CDR3 is 15 residues long. Germline values: CDR1 WNHNN, CDR2 SYGVQD (reference sequence). V dropped 11 bases and J dropped 0 bases, with 17 bases sitting between them. The chain's CDR3 is CAARGEAYSNQPQHF. DNA for the CDR3: TGCGCCGCGCGGGGAGAAGCCTATAGCAATCAGCCCCAGCATTTT.

Remarks on this clone: One junction end does not reproduce the germline sequence, and a read error may be involved. V gene TRBV7-7 combines with J gene TRBJ2-3; D uncertain. The CDR3 has 13 residues. Germline assignment: CDR1 SSHAT and CDR2 FNYEAQ (reference sequence). Here the CDR3 reads CASSQKFTDTQYF. As DNA, the CDR3 is TGTGCTAGCAGCCAGAAGTTCACAGATACGCAGTATTTT. The full variable domain, completed using reference TRBV7-7 and TRBJ2-3, is GAGVSQSPRYKVTKRGQDVTLRCDPISSHATLYWYQQALGQGPEFLTYFNYEAQPDKSGLPSDRFSAERPEGSISTLTIQRTEQRDSAMYRCASSQKFTDTQYFGPGTRLTVL.

The chain joins TRBV28 to TRBJ2-5; perhaps TRBD2 as D (7 bases). Germline CDR1 and CDR2: MDHEN and SYDVKM. Trimming removed 6 bases at V and 6 bases at J, with 14 bases between. The CDR3 has 13 amino acids. CDR3 loop: CASRGGGMKTQYF. CDR3 sequence (DNA): TGTGCCAGCAGAGGGGGGGGTATGAAGACCCAGTACTTC. Full variable domain (rest looked up from reference TRBV28 and TRBJ2-5): DVKVTQSSRYLVKRTGEKVFLECVQDMDHENMFWYRQDPGLGLRLIYFSYDVKMKEKGDIPEGYSVSREKKERFSLILESASTNQTSMYLCASRGGGMKTQYFGPGTRLLVL.

On this clone: A junction boundary mismatches the germline segment, possibly from a read error. V and J are TRBV7-7 and TRBJ1-4; D uncertain. Germline V gene data show CDR1 as SSHAT and CDR2 as FNYEAQ (reference sequence). The CDR3 runs to 14 residues. The DNA of the CDR3 is TGTGCTAGCAGCCTTTCGGGAACTAATGAAAAACTGTTTTTT. This sequence encodes CASSLSGTNEKLFF.

The rearrangement links TRBV6-5 to TRBJ1-6, with a possible D match to TRBD1 (6 bases). The CDR3 is 14 residues long. Trimming took 4 bases from V and 4 from J, leaving 8 bases between them. Germline CDR1 reads MNHEY; CDR2 reads SVGAGI. CDR3 in DNA: TGTGCCAGCAGTTCCGGGACATATAATTCACCCCTCCACTTT. It translates to CASSSGTYNSPLHF.

The rearrangement links TRBV7-9 to TRBJ2-3; 9 bases align to TRBD2. V lost 3 bases and J lost 9; bases outside the gene matches: 4. CDR1 is SEHNR, CDR2 FQNEAQ, per germline (reference sequence). The CDR3 length is 13 residues. CDR3: CASSFNLAGTQYF. Here the CDR3 DNA reads TGTGCCAGCAGCTTTAACCTAGCGGGGACGCAGTATTTT.

J is TRBJ2-5 and V is TRBV12-5; 12 bases fit TRBD1. The CDR3 has 16 amino acids. Per germline, CDR1 LGHNT and CDR2 FRNRAP. The V and J ends lost 7 bases and 5 bases, in that order; junction bases with no gene match: 11. CDR3 coding DNA: TGTGCTAGTGCCCGCTCCGGGACAGGGGGCAAGGAGACCCAGTACTTC. This gives the protein CASARSGTGGKETQYF.

The chain combines TRBV5-6 with TRBJ2-1; D not resolved. Per the germline V gene, CDR1 is SGHDT and CDR2 is YYEEEE. V shed 4 bases and J shed 1 base, with 15 bases lying between them. The CDR3 runs 16 residues. DNA for the CDR3: TGTGCCAGCAGCACGCTACGGGTAGGATCCTACAATGAGCAGTTCTTC. Translating gives CASSTLRVGSYNEQFF. The whole variable domain, remainder taken from reference TRBV5-6 and TRBJ2-1, is DAGVTQSPTHLIKTRGQQVTLRCSPKSGHDTVSWYQQALGQGPQFIFQYYEEEERQRGNFPDRFSGHQFPNYSSELNVNALLLGDSALYLCASSTLRVGSYNEQFFGPGTRLTVL.

This chain connects TRBV7-2 to TRBJ2-3; weak D call: TRBD2 (5 bases). Trimming cost V 1 base and J 2 bases, with 13 bases left between them. Germline V gene data show CDR1 as SGHTA and CDR2 as FQGNSA. CDR3 size: 16 residues. The CDR3 region has the DNA TGTGCCAGCAGCTTAGGAGCTGGACTGAACACAGATACGCAGTATTTT. Protein product: CASSLGAGLNTDTQYF.

The chain links TRBV2 to TRBJ2-5; 11 bases align to TRBD2. The germline CDR1 and CDR2 sequences are SNHLY and FYNNEI. J was trimmed by 5 bases and V by 2 bases; bases with no gene match: 1. The CDR3 loop spans 14 amino acids. The CDR3 region is CASSELAGGETQYF. For the CDR3, the DNA is TGTGCCAGCAGTGAACTAGCGGGGGGTGAGACCCAGTACTTC. The full variable domain, in which reference TRBV2 and TRBJ2-5 provide the parts outside the CDR3, is EPEVTQTPSHQVTQMGQEVILRCVPISNHLYFYWYRQILGQKVEFLVSFYNNEISEKSEIFDDQFSVERPDGSNFTLKIRSTKLEDSAMYFCASSELAGGETQYFGPGTRLLVL.

V gene TRBV28 combines with J gene TRBJ1-2; possibly TRBD1 for D (6 bases). The CDR3 contains 12 residues. Germline lookup yields CDR1 MDHEN and CDR2 SYDVKM. Trimming cost V 8 bases and J 8 bases, with 15 bases left between them. DNA of the CDR3: TGTGCCAGCTCCCGTGGGAGGGGGGGCTACACCTTC. It specifies CASSRGRGGYTF.

The chain combines TRBV10-3 with TRBJ2-7; TRBD1 matches 8 bases. The germline V gene encodes CDR1 ENHRY and CDR2 SYGVKD. This CDR3 region has 13 residues. V trimming: 4 bases; J trimming: 3 bases; junction bases outside the gene matches: 2. CDR3 sequence reads: CAISGGTGYEQYF. The CDR3 DNA sequence: TGTGCCATCAGTGGGGGGACAGGCTACGAGCAGTACTTC.

Here the CDR3 DNA reads TGTGCCAGCAAACTTTCCGGTGGAGGCAATCAGCCCCAGCATTTT. Its protein is CASKLSGGGNQPQHF. The V gene is TRBV2, the J gene TRBJ1-5; D is ambiguous. Germline V gene sequence: CDR1 SNHLY, CDR2 FYNNEI. This CDR3 has 15 residues. The V end lost 7 bases, the J end lost 2 bases, and 15 bases lay between the germline ends.

A single count supports this clone. The V call is TRBV4-2, the J call TRBJ1-5; TRBD1 is a possible D gene (5 bases). The germline gives CDR1 LGHNA, CDR2 YNFKEQ. The CDR3 spans 14 residues. V was cut by 0 bases and J by 6 bases, with 9 bases left in between. Here the CDR3 reads CASSQDGTGQPQHF. In DNA form, the CDR3 reads TGTGCCAGCAGCCAAGATGGGACTGGTCAGCCCCAGCATTTT.

The chain carries TRBV19 and TRBJ2-2, with no clear D. From germline, CDR1 is LNHDA and CDR2 SQIVND (reference sequence). This CDR3 has 15 amino acids. The V gene lost 3 bases and the J gene lost 0 bases, with 8 bases spanning the gap. CDR3 nucleotide sequence: TGTGCCAGTAGTATCCCCCAGGCGAACACCGGGGAGCTGTTTTTT. Translation gives CASSIPQANTGELFF. Complete variable domain (other parts from reference TRBV19 and TRBJ2-2): DGGITQSPKYLFRKEGQNVTLSCEQNLNHDAMYWYRQDPGQGLRLIYYSQIVNDFQKGDIAEGYSVSREKKESFPLTVTSAQKNPTAFYLCASSIPQANTGELFFGEGSRLTVL.

The rearrangement joins TRBV6-5 to TRBJ2-1, with D maybe TRBD2 (5 bases). The germline V and J ends were trimmed by 4 bases and 15 bases, with 16 bases remaining between them. CDR1 and CDR2 from the germline V gene are MNHEY and SVGAGI. This CDR3 is 12 amino acids long. The CDR3 sequence: CASSSYTGVRFF. In DNA, the CDR3 is TGTGCCAGCAGTTCCTATACCGGGGTGAGGTTCTTC.

J is TRBJ2-3 and V is TRBV7-2; 7 positions match TRBD2. This CDR3 spans 16 amino acids. CDR1 SGHTA and CDR2 FQGNSA come from the germline V gene. With 2 bases clipped from V and 3 bases from J, the junction kept 8 bases outside the gene matches. The CDR3: CASSLTGTNPTDTQYF. DNA for the CDR3: TGTGCCAGCAGCTTAACCGGGACTAATCCGACAGATACGCAGTATTTT.

The rearrangement links TRBV6-5 to TRBJ2-3; 9 positions agree with TRBD2. CDR1 is MNHEY and CDR2 is SVGAGI in the germline V gene. V trimming: 7 bases; J trimming: 2 bases; junction bases outside the gene matches: 4. The CDR3 extends over 14 amino acids. CDR3 DNA: TGTGCCAGCAATCGCGGGGGGGACACAGATACGCAGTATTTT. This encodes CASNRGGDTDTQYF.

V gene TRBV18 combines with J gene TRBJ1-1; D possibly corresponds to TRBD1 (5 bases). This CDR3 contains 14 residues. CDR1 is KGHSH, CDR2 LQKENI, per germline. Trimming removed 3 bases from V and 6 bases from J, with 14 bases in between. CDR3 DNA: TGTGCCAGCTCACCCTATGGGGGGGACGCTGAAGCTTTCTTT. Translated, it gives CASSPYGGDAEAFF.

The chain has TRBV28 and TRBJ2-7, with unresolved D. Trimming shortened V by 5 bases and J by 3 bases, and 5 bases separated the two germline ends. Germline lookup yields CDR1 MDHEN and CDR2 SYDVKM. The CDR3 is 11 residues long. The chain's CDR3 is CASSRRYEQYF. The CDR3, as DNA: TGTGCCAGCAGTCGTCGCTACGAGCAGTACTTC.

The CDR3 loop reads CATSSRMEKVSGELFF. In nucleotides, the CDR3 is TGTGCCACCAGCAGTCGTATGGAGAAGGTATCCGGGGAGCTGTTTTTT. This chain links TRBV15 with TRBJ2-2; D uncertain. CDR1 is LNHNV and CDR2 is YYDKDF in the germline V gene (reference sequence). V shed 3 bases and J shed 6 bases, with 17 bases lying between them. There are 16 residues in the CDR3.

The gene calls are TRBV5-4 and TRBJ1-6, with 10 positions matching TRBD1. J lost 8 bases, V lost 4 bases, and 12 bases had no gene match. This CDR3 is 17 amino acids long. Per the germline V gene, CDR1 is SGHNT and CDR2 is YYREEE (reference sequence). The DNA for the CDR3 is TGTGCCAGCAGCCCCTTTCCCGGAGGGACAGGGGATTCACCCCTCCACTTT. It is translated as CASSPFPGGTGDSPLHF.

The chain employs TRBV7-3 and TRBJ1-1, with 7 bases identical to TRBD1. In germline, CDR1 is SGHTA, CDR2 FQGTGA. This CDR3 spans 15 amino acids. The trim removed 3 bases at V and 4 bases at J, leaving 8 bases unmatched. The chain's CDR3 is CASSLVGGGTTEAFF. The CDR3 region has the DNA TGTGCCAGCAGCTTGGTAGGGGGCGGGACCACTGAAGCTTTCTTT. Supplemented by reference TRBV7-3 and TRBJ1-1, the full variable domain reads GAGVSQTPSNKVTEKGKYVELRCDPISGHTALYWYRQSLGQGPEFLIYFQGTGAADDSGLPNDRFFAVRPEGSVSTLKIQRTERGDSAVYLCASSLVGGGTTEAFFGQGTRLTVV.